This TCR beta chain was observed in a study of OX40 agonist ivuxolimab in advanced cancers. Assay: immunoSEQ multiplex PCR; the TCRdb copy retains only in-frame clones and omits some. The sample holds about 76,000 clones, 75% to 85% seen once. Trimming removed 1 base from V and 3 bases from J; junction bases left unmatched: 8. Germline CDR1 reads SGHTA; CDR2 reads FQGNSA. The CDR3 sequence is 17 residues long. Study results and caveats: Among patients with partial responses at 0.1-3.0 mg/kg, clonal expansion was among the lowest.

Excluded were patients having autoimmune disease history or systemic immunosuppression. In the case of this clone: Its antigen is not known.

The receptor's source is an adult with an advanced solid tumor such as melanoma, head and neck, liver or kidney cancer. Sequenced material: CD4+ or CD8+ T cells sorted from blood, taken in a trial of the OX40 agonist ivuxolimab. The J gene is TRBJ2-2, the V gene TRBV7-2; TRBD1 matches at 7 bases. The chain's CDR3 is CASSLVDRVRYTGELFF. In DNA, the CDR3 is TGTGCCAGCAGCTTAGTAGACAGGGTGCGATACACCGGGGAGCTGTTTTTT.